This T cell receptor beta chain was observed in a study of CD8 T cells in ankylosing spondylitis. Study findings and constraints: Ankylosing spondylitis blood appeared to carry a characteristic TCR beta motif of 7 or 8 highly homologous variants.

Germline CDR1 reads SEHNR; CDR2 reads FQNEAQ (reference sequence). The V end was cut by 3 bases, the J end by 1 base, with 12 bases between. The CDR3 loop spans 15 amino acids. TCRdb reprocessed the 5' RACE reads with MiXCR, giving one entry per CDR3 protein. The sample has about 800,000 distinct CDR3 sequences, about 11% seen once. This clonotype was counted between two and nine times. Its target is unknown. This clonotype originated in a male donor with ankylosing spondylitis. The chain links TRBV7-9 to TRBJ1-1; D gene ambiguous. The sequenced material came from blood, either unsorted or a sorted T cell fraction (not recorded which). The CDR3 bases are TGTGCCAGCAGCTTTCTCCTGATTCGGAACACTGAAGCTTTCTTT. This gives the protein CASSFLLIRNTEAFF.